Listed below are T cell receptor beta chains from one sample, sequenced in a study of T cell responses to AZD1222 COVID-19 vaccine. The method was immunoSEQ multiplex PCR; TCRdb's version includes in-frame clones alone and lacks a portion of them. Altogether approximately 210,000 clones are present, 80% to 95% being singletons, with the ten largest covering nearly 3.5%. Material: peripheral blood, obtained 28 days after the second AZD1222 dose. The source is an adult who received the AZD1222 COVID-19 vaccine. Each CDR3 is given with its conserved first and last residue. D genes are given only for firm matches. Not every row has a clone size; where given, it reads once, few, many or a size class.

J gene: TRBJ2-7; V gene: TRBV6-5; clone size: -; D gene: -; CDR3 protein: CASRGGGNQYF; CDR3 DNA: TGTGCCAGCAGGGGTGGGGGGAATCAGTACTTC
J gene: TRBJ2-2; V gene: TRBV7-2; clone size: -; D gene: -; CDR3 protein: CASSLGANTGELFF; CDR3 DNA: TGTGCCAGCAGCTTAGGCGCGAACACCGGGGAGCTGTTTTTT
J gene: TRBJ2-6; V gene: TRBV6-6; clone size: -; D gene: TRBD1; CDR3 protein: CASSLGQVRSGANVLTF; CDR3 DNA: TGTGCCAGCAGTCTGGGACAGGTTCGCTCTGGGGCCAACGTCCTGACTTTC
J gene: TRBJ2-2; V gene: TRBV28; clone size: -; D gene: -; CDR3 protein: CASSSPSLTGELFF; CDR3 DNA: TGTGCCAGCAGTTCTCCCTCCTTAACCGGGGAGCTGTTTTTT
J gene: TRBJ1-1; V gene: TRBV5-8; clone size: -; D gene: -; CDR3 protein: CASSHPGRTTPTEAFF; CDR3 DNA: TGTGCCAGCAGCCACCCGGGGCGCACCACACCCACTGAAGCTTTCTTT
J gene: TRBJ1-6; V gene: TRBV15; clone size: -; D gene: -; CDR3 protein: CATSIRKGGPNSPLHF; CDR3 DNA: TGTGCCACCAGCATAAGAAAAGGGGGGCCTAATTCACCCCTCCACTTT
J gene: TRBJ1-2; V gene: TRBV28; clone size: -; D gene: TRBD1; CDR3 protein: CASSPIGTVDYGYTF; CDR3 DNA: TGTGCCAGCAGTCCGATCGGGACAGTTGATTATGGCTACACCTTC
J gene: TRBJ1-2; V gene: TRBV29-1; clone size: -; D gene: -; CDR3 protein: CSVGEQRNYGYTF; CDR3 DNA: TGCAGCGTTGGGGAACAGCGAAACTATGGCTACACCTTC
J gene: TRBJ1-4; V gene: TRBV6-5; clone size: -; D gene: -; CDR3 protein: CASRPQRDGPYRVFF; CDR3 DNA: TGTGCCAGCCGACCACAACGGGACGGGCCCTACCGGGTGTTTTTT
J gene: TRBJ2-6; V gene: TRBV4-3; clone size: -; D gene: -; CDR3 protein: CASSQGIANGANVLTF; CDR3 DNA: TGCGCCAGCAGCCAGGGGATAGCTAATGGGGCCAACGTCCTGACTTTC
J gene: TRBJ1-2; V gene: TRBV6-5; clone size: -; D gene: -; CDR3 protein: CASSRSQGTYGYTF; CDR3 DNA: TGTGCCAGCAGCCGGAGTCAGGGTACCTATGGCTACACCTTC
J gene: TRBJ2-7; V gene: TRBV10-2; clone size: -; D gene: TRBD2; CDR3 protein: CASSEREGYSYEQYF; CDR3 DNA: TGCGCCAGCAGTGAGAGGGAGGGATACTCCTACGAGCAGTACTTC
J gene: TRBJ2-1; V gene: TRBV21-1; clone size: once; D gene: -; CDR3 protein: CASSKEISDNEQFF; CDR3 DNA: TGTGCCAGCAGCAAAGAGATCAGTGACAATGAGCAGTTCTTC
J gene: TRBJ2-3; V gene: TRBV11-3; clone size: few; D gene: TRBD2; CDR3 protein: CASSLGLGWTSTDTQYF; CDR3 DNA: TGTGCCAGCAGCCTCGGACTAGGATGGACGAGCACAGATACGCAGTATTTT
J gene: TRBJ2-5; V gene: TRBV28; clone size: -; D gene: TRBD1; CDR3 protein: CASSSGGRETQYF; CDR3 DNA: TGTGCCAGCAGTTCAGGGGGCAGGGAGACCCAGTACTTC
J gene: TRBJ2-1; V gene: TRBV5-1; clone size: -; D gene: TRBD1; CDR3 protein: CASSLDRALKNEQFF; CDR3 DNA: TGCGCCAGCAGCCTGGACAGGGCCCTAAAAAATGAGCAGTTCTTC